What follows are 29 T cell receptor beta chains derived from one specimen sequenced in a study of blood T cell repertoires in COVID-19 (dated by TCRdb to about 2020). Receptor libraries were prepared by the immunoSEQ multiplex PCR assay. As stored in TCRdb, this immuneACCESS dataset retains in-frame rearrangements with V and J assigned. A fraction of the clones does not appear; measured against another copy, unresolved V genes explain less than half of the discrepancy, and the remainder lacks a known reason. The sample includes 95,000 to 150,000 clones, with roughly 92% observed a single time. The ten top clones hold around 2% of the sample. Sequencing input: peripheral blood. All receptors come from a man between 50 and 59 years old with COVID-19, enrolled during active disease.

The CDR3 sequence: CASSLYGLAGALETQYF. The CDR3 DNA reads as TGCGCCAGCAGCTTGTACGGACTAGCGGGAGCACTGGAGACCCAGTACTTC. The chain carries TRBV5-1 and TRBJ2-5; 13 bases fit TRBD2. The V segment lost 1 base and the J segment 5 bases; nucleotides outside the gene matches: 8. This CDR3 is built from 17 residues. CDR1 SGHRS and CDR2 YFSETQ come from the germline V gene.

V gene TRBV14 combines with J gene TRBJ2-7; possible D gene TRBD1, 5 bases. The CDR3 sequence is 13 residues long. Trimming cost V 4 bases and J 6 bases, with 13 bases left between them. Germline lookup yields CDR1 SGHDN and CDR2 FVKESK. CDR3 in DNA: TGTGCCAGCAGCCCCAATGGCAGGGCCGAGCAGTACGTC. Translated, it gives CASSPNGRAEQYV.

In DNA form, the CDR3 reads TGTGCCAGCAGCTCACGACTTGCGAGGGAGACCCAGTACTTC. It yields the protein CASSSRLARETQYF. This chain uses TRBV7-2 with TRBJ2-5; D call uncertain. Trimming removed 4 bases from V and 5 bases from J, with 14 bases in between. Germline CDR1 reads SGHTA; CDR2 reads FQGNSA. The CDR3 extends over 14 amino acids. The full variable domain, rest sourced from reference TRBV7-2 and TRBJ2-5, is GAGVSQSPSNKVTEKGKDVELRCDPISGHTALYWYRQSLGQGLEFLIYFQGNSAPDKSGLPSDRFSAERTGGSVSTLTIQRTQQEDSAVYLCASSSRLARETQYFGPGTRLLVL.

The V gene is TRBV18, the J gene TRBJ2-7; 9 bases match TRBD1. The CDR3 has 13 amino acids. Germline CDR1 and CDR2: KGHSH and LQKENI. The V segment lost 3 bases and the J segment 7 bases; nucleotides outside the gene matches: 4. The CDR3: CASSPGQGREQYF. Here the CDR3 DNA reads TGTGCCAGCTCACCTGGACAGGGGAGAGAGCAGTACTTC.

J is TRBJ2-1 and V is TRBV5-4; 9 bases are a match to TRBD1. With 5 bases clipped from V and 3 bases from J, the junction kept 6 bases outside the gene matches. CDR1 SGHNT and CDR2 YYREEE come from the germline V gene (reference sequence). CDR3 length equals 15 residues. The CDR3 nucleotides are TGTGCCAGCAGTACCGTGGACAGGGGCTACAATGAGCAGTTCTTC. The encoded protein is CASSTVDRGYNEQFF. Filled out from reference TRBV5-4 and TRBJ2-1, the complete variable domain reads ETGVTQSPTHLIKTRGQQVTLRCSSQSGHNTVSWYQQALGQGPQFIFQYYREEENGRGNFPPRFSGLQFPNYSSELNVNALELDDSALYLCASSTVDRGYNEQFFGPGTRLTVL.

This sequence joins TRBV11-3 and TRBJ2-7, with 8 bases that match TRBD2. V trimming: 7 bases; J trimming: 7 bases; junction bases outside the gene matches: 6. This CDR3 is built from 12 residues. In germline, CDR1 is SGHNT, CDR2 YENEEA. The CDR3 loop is CASNPGLGEQYV. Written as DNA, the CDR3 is TGTGCCAGCAACCCGGGACTAGGGGAGCAGTACGTC.

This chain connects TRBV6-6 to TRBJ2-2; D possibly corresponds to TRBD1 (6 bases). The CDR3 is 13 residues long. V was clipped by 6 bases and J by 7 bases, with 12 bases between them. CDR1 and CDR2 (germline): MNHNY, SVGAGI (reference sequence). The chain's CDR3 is CASSPRGIGELFF. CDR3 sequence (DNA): TGTGCCAGCAGCCCGAGGGGGATCGGGGAGCTGTTTTTT.

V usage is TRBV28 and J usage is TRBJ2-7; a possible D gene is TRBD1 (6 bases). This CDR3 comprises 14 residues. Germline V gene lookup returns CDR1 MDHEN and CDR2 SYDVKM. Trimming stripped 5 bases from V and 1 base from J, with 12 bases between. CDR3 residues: CASSPSGQSYEQYF. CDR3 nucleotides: TGTGCCAGCAGTCCAAGCGGACAGTCCTACGAGCAGTACTTC.

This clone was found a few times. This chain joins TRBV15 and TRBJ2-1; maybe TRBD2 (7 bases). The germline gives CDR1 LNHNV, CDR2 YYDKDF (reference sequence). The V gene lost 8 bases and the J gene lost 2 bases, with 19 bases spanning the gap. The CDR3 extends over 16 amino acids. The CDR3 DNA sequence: TGTGCCACCTTAGATGAGGGGGGGCAAACCTACAATGAGCAGTTCTTC. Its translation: CATLDEGGQTYNEQFF. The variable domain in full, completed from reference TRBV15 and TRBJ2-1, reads DAMVIQNPRYQVTQFGKPVTLSCSQTLNHNVMYWYQQKSSQAPKLLFHYYDKDFNNEADTPDNFQSRRPNTSFCFLDIRSPGLGDTAMYLCATLDEGGQTYNEQFFGPGTRLTVL.

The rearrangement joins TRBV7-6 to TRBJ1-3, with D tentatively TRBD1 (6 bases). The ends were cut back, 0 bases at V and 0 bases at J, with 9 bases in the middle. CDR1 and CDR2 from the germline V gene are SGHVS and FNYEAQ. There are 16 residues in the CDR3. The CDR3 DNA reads TGTGCCAGCAGCTTAGCGGGACAACACTCTGGAAACACCATATATTTT. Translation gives CASSLAGQHSGNTIYF.

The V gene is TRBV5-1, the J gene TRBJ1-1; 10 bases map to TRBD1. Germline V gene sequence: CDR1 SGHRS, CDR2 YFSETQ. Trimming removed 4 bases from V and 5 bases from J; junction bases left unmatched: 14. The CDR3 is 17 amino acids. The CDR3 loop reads CASSPGTGVVYSTEAFF. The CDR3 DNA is TGCGCCAGCAGCCCCGGGACAGGGGTTGTTTATTCGACTGAAGCTTTCTTT.

As DNA, the CDR3 is TGTGCCAGCAGTTACGGAGACAGGGCTGAAGCTTTCTTT. It translates to CASSYGDRAEAFF. The chain carries TRBV6-5 and TRBJ1-1; 7 bases align to TRBD1. V lost 2 bases and J lost 6; bases outside the gene matches: 3. The length of the CDR3 is 13 residues. Per the germline V gene, CDR1 is MNHEY and CDR2 is SVGAGI.

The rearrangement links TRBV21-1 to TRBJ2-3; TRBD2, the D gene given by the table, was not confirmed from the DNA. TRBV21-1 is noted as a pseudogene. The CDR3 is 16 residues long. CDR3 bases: TGTGCCAGCAGTTTCCCCCGCGGGAGGAAAACAGATACGCAGTATTTT. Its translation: CASSFPRGRKTDTQYF.

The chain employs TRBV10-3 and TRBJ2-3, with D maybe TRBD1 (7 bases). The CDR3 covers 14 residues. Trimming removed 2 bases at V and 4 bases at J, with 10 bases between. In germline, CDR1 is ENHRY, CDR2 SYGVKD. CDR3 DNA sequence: TGTGCCATCAGTGAGACAGGGGAGGCAGATACGCAGTATTTT. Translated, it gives CAISETGEADTQYF.

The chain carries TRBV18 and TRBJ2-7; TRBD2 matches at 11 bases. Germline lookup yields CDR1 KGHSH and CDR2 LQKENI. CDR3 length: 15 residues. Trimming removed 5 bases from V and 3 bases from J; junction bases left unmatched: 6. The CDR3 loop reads CASSTTSGKVYEQYF. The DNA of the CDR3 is TGTGCCAGCTCAACGACTAGCGGGAAAGTCTACGAGCAGTACTTC.

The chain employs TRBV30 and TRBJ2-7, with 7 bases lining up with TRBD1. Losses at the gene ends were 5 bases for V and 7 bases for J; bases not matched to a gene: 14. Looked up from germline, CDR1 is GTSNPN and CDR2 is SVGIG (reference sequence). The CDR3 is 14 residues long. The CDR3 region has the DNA TGTGCCTGGTGTACCGGGACAGTTCTTGGGGAGCAGTACTTC. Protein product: CAWCTGTVLGEQYF.

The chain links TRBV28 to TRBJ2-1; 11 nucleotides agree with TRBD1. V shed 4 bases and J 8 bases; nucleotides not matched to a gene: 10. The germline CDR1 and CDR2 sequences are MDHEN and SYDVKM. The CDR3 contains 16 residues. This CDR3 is CASSSPRDRGSDEQFF. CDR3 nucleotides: TGTGCCAGCAGTTCGCCCCGGGACAGGGGGTCGGATGAGCAGTTCTTC.

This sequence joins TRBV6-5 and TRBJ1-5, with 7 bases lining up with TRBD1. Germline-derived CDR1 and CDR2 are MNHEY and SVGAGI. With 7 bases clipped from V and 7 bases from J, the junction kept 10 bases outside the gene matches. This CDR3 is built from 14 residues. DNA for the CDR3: TGTGCCAGCACCTCCGACAGGGTAAAGCAGCCCCAGCATTTT. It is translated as CASTSDRVKQPQHF.

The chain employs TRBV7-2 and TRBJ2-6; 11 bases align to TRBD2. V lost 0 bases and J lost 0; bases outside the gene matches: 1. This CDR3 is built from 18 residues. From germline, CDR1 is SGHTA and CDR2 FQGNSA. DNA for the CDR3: TGTGCCAGCAGCTTAGCACTAGCGGGAGCCTCTGGGGCCAACGTCCTGACTTTC. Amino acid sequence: CASSLALAGASGANVLTF.

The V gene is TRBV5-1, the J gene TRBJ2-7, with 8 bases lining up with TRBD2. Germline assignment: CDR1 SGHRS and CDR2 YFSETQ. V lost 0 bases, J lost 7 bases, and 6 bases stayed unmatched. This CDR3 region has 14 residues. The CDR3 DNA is TGCGCCAGCAGCTTGGCCGGGGCGGGGGGAGAGCAGTACGTC. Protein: CASSLAGAGGEQYV.

The DNA of the CDR3 is TGTGCCAGCACCCGACAGCCTGAATATGGCTACACCTTC. Amino acids: CASTRQPEYGYTF. The J gene is TRBJ1-2, the V gene TRBV5-4; maybe TRBD1 (5 bases). V was trimmed by 6 bases and J by 5 bases, leaving 14 bases between them. The CDR3 is 13 amino acids. Germline V gives CDR1 SGHNT, CDR2 YYREEE (reference sequence).

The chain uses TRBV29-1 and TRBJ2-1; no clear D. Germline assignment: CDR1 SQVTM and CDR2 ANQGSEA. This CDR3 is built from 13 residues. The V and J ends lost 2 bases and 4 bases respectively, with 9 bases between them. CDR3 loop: CSVEPQQYNEQFF. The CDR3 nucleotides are TGCAGCGTTGAACCCCAACAGTACAATGAGCAGTTCTTC.

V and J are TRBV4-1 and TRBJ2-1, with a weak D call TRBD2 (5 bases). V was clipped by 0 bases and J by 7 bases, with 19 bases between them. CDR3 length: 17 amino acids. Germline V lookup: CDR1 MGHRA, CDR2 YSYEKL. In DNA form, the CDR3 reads TGCGCCAGCAGCCAAGAAATCAGCGCGGGCCTACCTAATGAGCAGTTCTTC. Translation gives CASSQEISAGLPNEQFF.

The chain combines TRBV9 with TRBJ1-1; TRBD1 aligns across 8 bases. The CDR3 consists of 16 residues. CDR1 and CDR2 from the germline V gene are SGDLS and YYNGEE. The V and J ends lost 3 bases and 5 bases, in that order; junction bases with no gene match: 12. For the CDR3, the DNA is TGTGCCAGCAGCGCGGAGGACGGGACAGGAGGTACTGAAGCTTTCTTT. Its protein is CASSAEDGTGGTEAFF.

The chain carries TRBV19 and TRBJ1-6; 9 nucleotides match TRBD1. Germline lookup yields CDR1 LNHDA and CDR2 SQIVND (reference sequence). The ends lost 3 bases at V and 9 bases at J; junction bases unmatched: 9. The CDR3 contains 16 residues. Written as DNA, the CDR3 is TGTGCCAGTAGTATTATTCCGGGACAGGGTGGTTCACCCCTCCACTTT. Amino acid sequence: CASSIIPGQGGSPLHF.

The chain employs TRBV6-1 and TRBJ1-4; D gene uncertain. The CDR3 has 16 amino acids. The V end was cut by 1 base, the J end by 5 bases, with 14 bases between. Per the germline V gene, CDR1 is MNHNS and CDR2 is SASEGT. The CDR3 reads CASSEDIRGTNEKLFF. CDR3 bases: TGTGCCAGCAGTGAAGATATTCGGGGTACCAATGAAAAACTGTTTTTT.

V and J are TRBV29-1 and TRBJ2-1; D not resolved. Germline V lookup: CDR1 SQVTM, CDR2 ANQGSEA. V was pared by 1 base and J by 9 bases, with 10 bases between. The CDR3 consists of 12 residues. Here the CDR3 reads CSVEGSLGEQFF. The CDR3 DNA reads TGCAGCGTTGAAGGCTCTCTCGGTGAGCAGTTCTTC.

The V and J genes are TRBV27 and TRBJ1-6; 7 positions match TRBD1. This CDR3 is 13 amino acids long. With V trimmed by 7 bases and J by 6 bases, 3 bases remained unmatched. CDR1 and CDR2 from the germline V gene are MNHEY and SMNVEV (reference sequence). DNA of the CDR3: TGTGCCAGCAAACAGGGGATTAATTCACCCCTCCACTTT. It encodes CASKQGINSPLHF.

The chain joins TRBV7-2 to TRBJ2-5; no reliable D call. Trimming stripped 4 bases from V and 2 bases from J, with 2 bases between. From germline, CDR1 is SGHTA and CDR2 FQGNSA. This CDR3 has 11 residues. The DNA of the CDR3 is TGTGCCAGCAGCTCGCAAGAGACCCAGTACTTC. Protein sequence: CASSSQETQYF.